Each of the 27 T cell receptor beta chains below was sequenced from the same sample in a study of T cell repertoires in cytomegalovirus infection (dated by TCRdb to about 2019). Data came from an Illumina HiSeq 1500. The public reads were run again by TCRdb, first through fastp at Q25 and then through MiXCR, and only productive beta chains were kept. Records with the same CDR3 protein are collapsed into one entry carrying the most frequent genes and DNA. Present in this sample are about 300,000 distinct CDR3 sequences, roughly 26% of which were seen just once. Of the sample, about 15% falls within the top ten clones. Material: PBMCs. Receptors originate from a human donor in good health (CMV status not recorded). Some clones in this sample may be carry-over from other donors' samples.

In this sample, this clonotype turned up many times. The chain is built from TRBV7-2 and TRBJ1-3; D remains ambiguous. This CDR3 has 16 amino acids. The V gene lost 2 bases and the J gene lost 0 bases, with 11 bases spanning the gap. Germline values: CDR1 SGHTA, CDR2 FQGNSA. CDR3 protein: CASSLSSANSGNTIYF. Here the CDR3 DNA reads TGTGCCAGCAGCTTATCTTCCGCAAACTCTGGAAACACCATATATTTT.

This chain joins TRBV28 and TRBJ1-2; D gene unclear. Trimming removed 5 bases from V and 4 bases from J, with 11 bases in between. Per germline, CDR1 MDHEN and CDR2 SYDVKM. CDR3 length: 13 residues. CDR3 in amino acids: CASSGRPFYGYTF. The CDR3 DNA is TGTGCCAGCAGTGGAAGGCCCTTCTATGGCTACACCTTC.

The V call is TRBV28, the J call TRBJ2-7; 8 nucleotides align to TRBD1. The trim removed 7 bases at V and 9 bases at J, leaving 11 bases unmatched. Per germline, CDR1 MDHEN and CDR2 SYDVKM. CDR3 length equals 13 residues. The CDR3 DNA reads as TGTGCCAGCACCATCCCGGGACAGGAGACGCAGTACTTC. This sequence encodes CASTIPGQETQYF.

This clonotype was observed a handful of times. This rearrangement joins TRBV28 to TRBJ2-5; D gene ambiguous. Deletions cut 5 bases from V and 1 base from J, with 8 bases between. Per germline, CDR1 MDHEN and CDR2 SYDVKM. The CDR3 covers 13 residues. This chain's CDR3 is CASSSPSQETQYF. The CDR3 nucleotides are TGTGCCAGCAGTAGTCCATCCCAAGAGACCCAGTACTTC.

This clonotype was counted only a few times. The CDR3 DNA is TGTGCCAGCAGCTACTGGACAGGGTGGGGAGGCACAGATACGCAGTATTTT. Its protein product is CASSYWTGWGGTDTQYF. The chain uses TRBV5-5 and TRBJ2-3; 8 bases are shared with TRBD1. Germline CDR1 is SGHKS and CDR2 is YYEKEE (reference sequence). Losses at the gene ends were 3 bases for V and 1 base for J; bases not matched to a gene: 10. The CDR3 consists of 17 residues. Complete variable domain (other parts from reference TRBV5-5 and TRBJ2-3): DAGVTQSPTHLIKTRGQQVTLRCSPISGHKSVSWYQQVLGQGPQFIFQYYEKEERGRGNFPDRFSARQFPNYSSELNVNALLLGDSALYLCASSYWTGWGGTDTQYFGPGTRLTVL.

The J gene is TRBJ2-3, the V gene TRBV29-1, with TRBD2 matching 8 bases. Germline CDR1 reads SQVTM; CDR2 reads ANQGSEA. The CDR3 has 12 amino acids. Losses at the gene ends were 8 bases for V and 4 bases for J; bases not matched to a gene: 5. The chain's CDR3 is CSLTSGPDTQYF. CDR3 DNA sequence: TGCAGCCTTACTAGCGGTCCAGATACGCAGTATTTT.

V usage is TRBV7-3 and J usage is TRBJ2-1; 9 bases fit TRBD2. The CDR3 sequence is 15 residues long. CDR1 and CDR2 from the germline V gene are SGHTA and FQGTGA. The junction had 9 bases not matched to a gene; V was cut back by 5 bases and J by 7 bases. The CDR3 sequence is CASSPTSGPTNEQFF. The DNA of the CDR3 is TGTGCCAGCAGCCCAACTAGCGGGCCGACGAATGAGCAGTTCTTC.

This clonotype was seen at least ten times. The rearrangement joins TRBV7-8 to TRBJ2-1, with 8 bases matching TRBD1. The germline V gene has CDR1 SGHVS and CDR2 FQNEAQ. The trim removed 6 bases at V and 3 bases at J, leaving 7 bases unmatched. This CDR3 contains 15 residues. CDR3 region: CASRLDRGGYNEQFF. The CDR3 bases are TGTGCCAGCAGGCTAGACAGGGGTGGCTACAATGAGCAGTTCTTC.

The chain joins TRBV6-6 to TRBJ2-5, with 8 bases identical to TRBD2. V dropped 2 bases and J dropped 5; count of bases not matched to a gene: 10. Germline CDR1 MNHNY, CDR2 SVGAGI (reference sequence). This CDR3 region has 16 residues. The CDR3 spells CASSYTQGGRSETQYF. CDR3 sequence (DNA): TGTGCCAGCAGTTACACTCAGGGCGGGAGGAGCGAGACCCAGTACTTC.

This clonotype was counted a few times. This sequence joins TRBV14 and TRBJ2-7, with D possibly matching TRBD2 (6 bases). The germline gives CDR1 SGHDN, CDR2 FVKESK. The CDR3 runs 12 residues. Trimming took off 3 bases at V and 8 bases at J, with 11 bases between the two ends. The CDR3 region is CASSQAAGKQYF. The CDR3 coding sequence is TGTGCCAGCAGCCAGGCCGCGGGAAAGCAGTACTTC.

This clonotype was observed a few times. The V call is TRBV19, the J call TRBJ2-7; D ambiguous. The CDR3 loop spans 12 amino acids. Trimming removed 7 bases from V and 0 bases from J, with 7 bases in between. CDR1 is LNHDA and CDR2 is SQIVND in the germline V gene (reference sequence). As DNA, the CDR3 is TGTGCCAGTATGGGAAGCTCCTACGAGCAGTACTTC. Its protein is CASMGSSYEQYF.

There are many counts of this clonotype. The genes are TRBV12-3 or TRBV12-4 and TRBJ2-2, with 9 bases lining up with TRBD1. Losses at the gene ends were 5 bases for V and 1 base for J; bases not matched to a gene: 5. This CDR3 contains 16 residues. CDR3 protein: CASSLRTGENTGELFF. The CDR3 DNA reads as TGTGCCAGCAGTCTCCGGACAGGGGAGAACACCGGGGAGCTGTTTTTT.

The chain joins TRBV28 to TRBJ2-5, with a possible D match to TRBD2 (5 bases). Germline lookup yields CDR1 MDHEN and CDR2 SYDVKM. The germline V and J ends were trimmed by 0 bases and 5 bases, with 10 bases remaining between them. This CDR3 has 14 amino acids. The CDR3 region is CASSLWRAGETQYF. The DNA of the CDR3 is TGTGCCAGCAGTTTATGGAGGGCAGGCGAGACCCAGTACTTC.

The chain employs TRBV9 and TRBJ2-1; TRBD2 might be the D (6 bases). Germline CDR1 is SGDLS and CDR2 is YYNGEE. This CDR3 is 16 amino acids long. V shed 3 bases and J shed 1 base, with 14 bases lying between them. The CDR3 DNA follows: TGTGCCAGCAGCGCTCGGGCGGGATTTTCCTACAATGAGCAGTTCTTC. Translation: CASSARAGFSYNEQFF.

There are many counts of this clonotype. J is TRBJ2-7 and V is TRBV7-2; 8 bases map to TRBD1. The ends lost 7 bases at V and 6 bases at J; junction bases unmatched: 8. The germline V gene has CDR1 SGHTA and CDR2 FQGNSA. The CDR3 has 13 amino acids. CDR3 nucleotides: TGTGCCAGCACCAGACAGGGGTTGGGCGAGCAGTACTTC. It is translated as CASTRQGLGEQYF. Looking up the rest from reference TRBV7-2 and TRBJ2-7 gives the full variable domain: GAGVSQSPSNKVTEKGKDVELRCDPISGHTALYWYRQSLGQGLEFLIYFQGNSAPDKSGLPSDRFSAERTGGSVSTLTIQRTQQEDSAVYLCASTRQGLGEQYFGPGTRLTVT.

CDR3 nucleotides: TGTGCCAGCGGGGCGGGCACCGGGGAGCTGTTTTTT. It is translated as CASGAGTGELFF. This chain links TRBV2 with TRBJ2-2, with D tentatively TRBD1 or TRBD2 (5 bases each). Germline V gives CDR1 SNHLY, CDR2 FYNNEI. Deletions cut 8 bases from V and 4 bases from J, with 8 bases between. The CDR3 spans 12 residues.

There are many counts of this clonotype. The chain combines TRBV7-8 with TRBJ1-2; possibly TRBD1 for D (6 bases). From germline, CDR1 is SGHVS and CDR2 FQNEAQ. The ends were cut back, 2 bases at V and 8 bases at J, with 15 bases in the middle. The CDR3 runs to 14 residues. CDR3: CASSLRGQGSGYTF. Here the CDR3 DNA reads TGTGCCAGCAGCTTACGTGGGCAGGGGAGCGGCTACACCTTC.

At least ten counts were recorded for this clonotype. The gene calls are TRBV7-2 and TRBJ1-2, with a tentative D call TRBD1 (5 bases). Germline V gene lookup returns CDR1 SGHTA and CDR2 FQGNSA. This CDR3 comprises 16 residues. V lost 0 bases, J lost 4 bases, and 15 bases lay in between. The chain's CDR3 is CASSLAQSRVGYGYTF. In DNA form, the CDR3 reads TGTGCCAGCAGCTTAGCGCAATCCAGGGTTGGCTATGGCTACACCTTC.

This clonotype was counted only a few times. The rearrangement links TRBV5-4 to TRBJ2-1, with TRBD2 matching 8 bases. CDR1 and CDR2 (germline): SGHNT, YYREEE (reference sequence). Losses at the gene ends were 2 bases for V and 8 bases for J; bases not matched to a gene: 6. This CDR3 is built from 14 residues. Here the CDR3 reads CASSFRGGHDEQFF. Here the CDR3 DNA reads TGTGCCAGCAGCTTCCGGGGGGGCCACGATGAGCAGTTCTTC. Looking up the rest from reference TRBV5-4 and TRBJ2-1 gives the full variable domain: ETGVTQSPTHLIKTRGQQVTLRCSSQSGHNTVSWYQQALGQGPQFIFQYYREEENGRGNFPPRFSGLQFPNYSSELNVNALELDDSALYLCASSFRGGHDEQFFGPGTRLTVL.

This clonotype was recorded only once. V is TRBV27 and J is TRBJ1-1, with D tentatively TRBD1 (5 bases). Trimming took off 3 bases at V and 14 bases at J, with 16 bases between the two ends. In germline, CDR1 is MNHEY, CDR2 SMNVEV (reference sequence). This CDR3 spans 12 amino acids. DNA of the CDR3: TGTGCCAGCAGTTTTCAGTGGGGGGAAGTGTTCTTT. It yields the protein CASSFQWGEVFF.

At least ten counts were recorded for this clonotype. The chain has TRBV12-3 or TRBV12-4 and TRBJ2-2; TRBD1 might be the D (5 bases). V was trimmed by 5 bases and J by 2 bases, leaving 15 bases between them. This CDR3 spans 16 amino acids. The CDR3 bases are TGTGCCAGCAGTACCCAGGGTGAGGTCAACACCGGGGAGCTGTTTTTT. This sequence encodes CASSTQGEVNTGELFF.

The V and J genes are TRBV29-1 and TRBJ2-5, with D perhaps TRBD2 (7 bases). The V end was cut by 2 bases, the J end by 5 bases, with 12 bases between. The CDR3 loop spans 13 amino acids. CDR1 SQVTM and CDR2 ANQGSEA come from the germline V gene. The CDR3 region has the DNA TGCAGCGTTGAACGGGGGGCCAGGGAGACCCAGTACTTC. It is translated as CSVERGARETQYF. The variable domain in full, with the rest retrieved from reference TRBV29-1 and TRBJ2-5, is SAVISQKPSRDICQRGTSLTIQCQVDSQVTMMFWYRQQPGQSLTLIATANQGSEATYESGFVIDKFPISRPNLTFSTLTVSNMSPEDSSIYLCSVERGARETQYFGPGTRLLVL.

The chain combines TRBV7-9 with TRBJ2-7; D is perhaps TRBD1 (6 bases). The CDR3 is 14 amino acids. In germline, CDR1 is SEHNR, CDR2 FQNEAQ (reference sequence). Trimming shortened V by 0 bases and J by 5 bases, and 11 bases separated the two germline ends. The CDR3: CASSLAQGSNEQYF. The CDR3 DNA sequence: TGTGCCAGCAGCTTAGCGCAGGGGAGTAACGAGCAGTACTTC.

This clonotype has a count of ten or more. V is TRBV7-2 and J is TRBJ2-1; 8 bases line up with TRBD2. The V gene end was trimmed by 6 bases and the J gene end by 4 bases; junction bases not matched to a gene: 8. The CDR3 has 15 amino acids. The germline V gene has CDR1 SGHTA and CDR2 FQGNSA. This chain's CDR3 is CASRRRAGEYNEQFF. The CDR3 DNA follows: TGTGCCAGCAGGCGCAGAGCGGGGGAGTACAATGAGCAGTTCTTC.

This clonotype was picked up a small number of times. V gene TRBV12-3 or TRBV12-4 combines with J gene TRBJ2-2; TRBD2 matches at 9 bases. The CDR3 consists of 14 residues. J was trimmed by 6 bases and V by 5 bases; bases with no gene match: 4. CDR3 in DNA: TGTGCCAGCAGTCGTGCGGGAGGGGCCGGGGAGCTGTTTTTT. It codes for CASSRAGGAGELFF.

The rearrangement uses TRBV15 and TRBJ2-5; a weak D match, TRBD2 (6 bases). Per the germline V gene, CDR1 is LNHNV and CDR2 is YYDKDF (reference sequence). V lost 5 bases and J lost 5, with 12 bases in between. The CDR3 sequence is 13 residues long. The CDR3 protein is CATSWDLAETQYF. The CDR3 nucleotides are TGTGCCACCAGCTGGGACTTAGCGGAGACCCAGTACTTC.

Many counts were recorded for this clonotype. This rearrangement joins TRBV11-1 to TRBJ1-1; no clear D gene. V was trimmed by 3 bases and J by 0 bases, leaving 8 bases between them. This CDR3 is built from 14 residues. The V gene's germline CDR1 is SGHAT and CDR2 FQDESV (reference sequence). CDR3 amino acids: CASSFTELNTEAFF. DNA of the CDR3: TGTGCCAGCAGCTTTACGGAATTGAACACTGAAGCTTTCTTT.